The 26 T cell receptor beta chains in this list originate from one sample, sequenced in a study of beta chain features in type 1 diabetes. The entirety of the isolated RNA underwent reverse transcription, so expressed TCRB transcripts were sequenced. The method was immunoSEQ multiplex PCR; TCRdb's version includes in-frame clones alone and lacks a portion of them. Of hundreds of thousands of clones listed, 30% are singletons. The sample taken for sequencing was naive CD4+ T cells from blood. The receptors shown here come from a man aged 18-30 years in good health.

The rearrangement uses TRBV6-5 and TRBJ2-3; TRBD1 agrees at 9 bases. Germline values: CDR1 MNHEY, CDR2 SVGAGI. Trimming cost V 8 bases and J 4 bases; bases outside gene matches: 7. The CDR3 length is 14 residues. Here the CDR3 reads CASSMTGGSDTQYF. The DNA for the CDR3 is TGTGCCAGCTCCATGACAGGGGGTTCAGATACGCAGTATTTT.

This clone was detected a few times. The chain carries TRBV30 and TRBJ2-1; 9 nucleotides align to TRBD2. J gave up 2 bases and V 0 bases, and 5 bases lay outside the gene matches. This CDR3 spans 16 amino acids. Germline loops: CDR1 GTSNPN, CDR2 SVGIG (reference sequence). CDR3 in DNA: TGTGCCTGGAGTGTACTAGCGGGCCCACCCTACAATGAGCAGTTCTTC. As protein: CAWSVLAGPPYNEQFF.

The gene calls are TRBV4-2 and TRBJ1-2; 9 bases fit TRBD1. The CDR3 covers 13 residues. Trimming took 4 bases from V and 8 from J; bases not matched to a gene: 5. CDR1 LGHNA and CDR2 YNFKEQ come from the germline V gene. The CDR3 loop reads CASSRDRVEGYTF. The DNA of the CDR3 is TGTGCCAGCAGCCGGGACAGGGTCGAAGGCTACACCTTC.

This clone was counted a few times. V is TRBV29-1 and J is TRBJ1-2, with TRBD1 as a possible D gene (6 bases). CDR3 length: 12 amino acids. V lost 4 bases and J lost 8, with 14 bases in between. CDR1 SQVTM and CDR2 ANQGSEA come from the germline V gene. CDR3 nucleotides: TGCAGCGTTGGGGAAGGGGGGCCCGGCTACACCTTC. It yields the protein CSVGEGGPGYTF.

This clone has only a few counts. CDR3 sequence: CASSLEAGDYEQYF. CDR3 nucleotide sequence: TGTGCCAGCAGTTTAGAGGCAGGGGACTACGAGCAGTACTTC. V and J are TRBV27 and TRBJ2-7, with D tentatively TRBD1 (6 bases). This CDR3 spans 14 amino acids. Trimming shortened V by 2 bases and J by 3 bases, and 11 bases separated the two germline ends. Per the germline V gene, CDR1 is MNHEY and CDR2 is SMNVEV (reference sequence).

This clone occurred a few times. The J gene is TRBJ2-1, the V gene TRBV6-6; 7 positions match TRBD1. V was clipped by 6 bases and J by 6 bases; unmatched bases: 8. This CDR3 spans 14 amino acids. The germline V gene encodes CDR1 MNHNY and CDR2 SVGAGI (reference sequence). The CDR3 protein is CASRQTGTVNEQFF. CDR3 in DNA: TGTGCCAGCAGGCAGACCGGGACAGTCAATGAGCAGTTCTTC.

The J gene is TRBJ2-3, the V gene TRBV20-1, with D hard to call. The CDR3 totals 11 residues. The germline V gene encodes CDR1 DFQATT and CDR2 SNEGSKA (reference sequence). Trimming took 5 bases from V and 4 from J, leaving 7 bases between them. CDR3 bases: TGCAGTGCTGCCTTTTCAGATACGCAGTATTTT. Amino acids: CSAAFSDTQYF.

This clone was seen only a few times. The chain has TRBV6-5 and TRBJ2-2, with D maybe TRBD2 (5 bases). V lost 6 bases to trimming and J lost 8 bases, with 13 bases between them. Looked up from germline, CDR1 is MNHEY and CDR2 is SVGAGI. The CDR3 spans 13 residues. CDR3 region: CASSYGPGGELFF. As DNA, the CDR3 is TGTGCCAGCAGCTACGGGCCGGGAGGGGAGCTGTTTTTT.

The sample holds a few counts of this clone. This rearrangement joins TRBV28 to TRBJ2-5; D perhaps matches TRBD1 (5 bases). The CDR3 is made up of 14 amino acids. V lost 5 bases and J lost 4, with 14 bases in between. Germline lookup yields CDR1 MDHEN and CDR2 SYDVKM. This CDR3 is CASSPVWGGETQYF. The CDR3 nucleotides are TGTGCCAGCAGTCCCGTCTGGGGCGGAGAGACCCAGTACTTC. The full variable domain, completed using reference TRBV28 and TRBJ2-5, is DVKVTQSSRYLVKRTGEKVFLECVQDMDHENMFWYRQDPGLGLRLIYFSYDVKMKEKGDIPEGYSVSREKKERFSLILESASTNQTSMYLCASSPVWGGETQYFGPGTRLLVL.

This clone was counted only a few times. The chain couples TRBV29-1 to TRBJ2-5; 7 positions match TRBD2. The germline V gene encodes CDR1 SQVTM and CDR2 ANQGSEA. The CDR3 covers 13 residues. V gave up 7 bases and J gave up 5 bases; unmatched junction bases: 10. Here the CDR3 DNA reads TGCAGCGCCGCCCCGGCGGGAGTGGAGACCCAGTACTTC. It encodes CSAAPAGVETQYF.

The genes are TRBV15 and TRBJ2-3; TRBD1 is a possible D gene (6 bases). The CDR3 has 14 residues. Looked up from germline, CDR1 is LNHNV and CDR2 is YYDKDF (reference sequence). V gave up 5 bases and J gave up 5 bases, with 14 bases separating them. The CDR3 DNA sequence: TGTGCCACCAGCGGGAACAGGGCCCAAGATACGCAGTATTTT. As protein: CATSGNRAQDTQYF.

This clone turned up a few times. Other DNA sequences of this sample code for an identical CDR3. The V gene is TRBV27, the J gene TRBJ2-7; tentative D call: TRBD1 (5 bases). CDR1 MNHEY and CDR2 SMNVEV come from the germline V gene (reference sequence). V gave up 9 bases and J gave up 3 bases, with 9 bases separating them. CDR3 size: 11 residues. The CDR3: CASSQGYEQYF. The CDR3 nucleotides read TGTGCCAGTTCGCAGGGCTACGAGCAGTACTTC.

The gene calls are TRBV4-1 and TRBJ2-4; 7 nucleotides align to TRBD2. Germline lookup yields CDR1 MGHRA and CDR2 YSYEKL. CDR3 length: 18 amino acids. Germline trimming cut 1 base from V and 3 bases from J; bases unmatched to any gene: 12. The CDR3 loop is CASSQAPSGTNYKNIQYF. The CDR3 region has the DNA TGCGCCAGCAGCCAAGCCCCTTCCGGGACTAACTACAAAAACATTCAGTACTTC.

The rearrangement links TRBV27 to TRBJ1-2; 8 nucleotides match TRBD1. The CDR3 covers 16 residues. Germline assignment: CDR1 MNHEY and CDR2 SMNVEV (reference sequence). Losses at the gene ends were 2 bases for V and 4 bases for J; bases not matched to a gene: 9. As DNA, the CDR3 is TGTGCCAGCAGTTTACTTCCTACAGGGGGAATCTATGGCTACACCTTC. Its protein product is CASSLLPTGGIYGYTF.

The chain is built from TRBV27 and TRBJ2-5, with 9 bases fitting TRBD1. This CDR3 comprises 15 residues. Per the germline V gene, CDR1 is MNHEY and CDR2 is SMNVEV (reference sequence). With V trimmed by 5 bases and J by 6 bases, 10 bases remained unmatched. Here the CDR3 reads CASSAPGQGRKTQYF. In DNA form, the CDR3 reads TGTGCCAGCAGTGCCCCGGGACAGGGACGGAAGACCCAGTACTTC.

Here the CDR3 DNA reads TGTGCCTGGGCGGGGCGGGAGAGCAATGAGCAGTTCTTC. Its translation is CAWAGRESNEQFF. This chain connects TRBV30 to TRBJ2-1; 7 bases are a match to TRBD2. Per the germline V gene, CDR1 is GTSNPN and CDR2 is SVGIG (reference sequence). Trimming at V came to 5 bases and at J to 6 bases, leaving 7 bases not matched to a gene. The CDR3 contains 13 residues.

In the case of this clone: Distinct nucleotide sequences in the sample also encode this CDR3. The rearrangement joins TRBV30 to TRBJ2-3; D call uncertain. V shed 1 base and J shed 3 bases, with 11 bases lying between them. The CDR3 covers 14 residues. Looked up from germline, CDR1 is GTSNPN and CDR2 is SVGIG (reference sequence). CDR3 amino acids: CAWSGTTSTDTQYF. In DNA, the CDR3 is TGTGCCTGGAGTGGAACAACCTCGACAGATACGCAGTATTTT. The whole variable domain, filled in from reference TRBV30 and TRBJ2-3, reads SQTIHQWPATLVQPVGSPLSLECTVEGTSNPNLYWYRQAAGRGLQLLFYSVGIGQISSEVPQNLSASRPQDRQFILSSKKLLLSDSGFYLCAWSGTTSTDTQYFGPGTRLTVL.

The V call is TRBV27, the J call TRBJ2-3, with 7 nucleotides matching TRBD1. This CDR3 region has 15 residues. With 8 bases clipped from V and 6 bases from J, the junction kept 14 bases outside the gene matches. CDR1 is MNHEY, CDR2 SMNVEV, per germline (reference sequence). The DNA of the CDR3 is TGTGCCAGCTCAAAGAACAGGGGCCTGGTGGATACGCAGTATTTT. Translating it yields CASSKNRGLVDTQYF.

In this sample, this clone turned up a few times. This chain connects TRBV6-5 to TRBJ2-7; unclear D gene. The germline V gene encodes CDR1 MNHEY and CDR2 SVGAGI. V was shortened by 6 bases and J by 2 bases, with 11 bases between the two germline ends. The CDR3 extends over 13 amino acids. The CDR3 sequence: CASSRASAYEQYF. Here the CDR3 DNA reads TGTGCCAGCAGCCGCGCCTCCGCCTACGAGCAGTACTTC.

The V gene is TRBV7-9, the J gene TRBJ1-2; 8 bases line up with TRBD1. CDR1 is SEHNR, CDR2 FQNEAQ, per germline (reference sequence). The CDR3 consists of 14 residues. J lost 3 bases, V lost 5 bases, and 5 bases had no gene match. The CDR3, as DNA: TGTGCCAGCAGCCGGGGACAGGCTCACTATGGCTACACCTTC. Protein product: CASSRGQAHYGYTF.

This sequence joins TRBV7-9 and TRBJ2-5; 8 bases match TRBD1. Germline V CDR1 and CDR2: SEHNR, FQNEAQ (reference sequence). The J segment lost 1 base and the V segment lost 1 base, leaving 2 bases of the junction unmatched. CDR3 size: 15 residues. The CDR3 nucleotides are TGTGCCAGCAGCTTAGGCAGGGGGCCCCAAGAGACCCAGTACTTC. This sequence encodes CASSLGRGPQETQYF.

A few counts support this clone. The chain has TRBV4-2 and TRBJ2-1, with 9 bases fitting TRBD2. The ends lost 0 bases at V and 3 bases at J; junction bases unmatched: 6. The CDR3 runs 17 residues. CDR1 is LGHNA and CDR2 is YNFKEQ in the germline V gene. Here the CDR3 reads CASSQEGAAGGYNEQFF. In DNA, the CDR3 is TGTGCCAGCAGCCAAGAGGGAGCAGCGGGAGGCTACAATGAGCAGTTCTTC.

This chain links TRBV7-2 with TRBJ2-7; D perhaps matches TRBD2 (7 bases). V dropped 5 bases and J dropped 0 bases, with 20 bases sitting between them. Germline assignment: CDR1 SGHTA and CDR2 FQGNSA. The CDR3 runs to 17 residues. In DNA, the CDR3 is TGTGCCAGCAGCGCCCGAGCGTCGGGGGGCCCCTCCTACGAGCAGTACTTC. It codes for CASSARASGGPSYEQYF. Supplemented by reference TRBV7-2 and TRBJ2-7, the full variable domain reads GAGVSQSPSNKVTEKGKDVELRCDPISGHTALYWYRQSLGQGLEFLIYFQGNSAPDKSGLPSDRFSAERTGGSVSTLTIQRTQQEDSAVYLCASSARASGGPSYEQYFGPGTRLTVT.

V and J are TRBV5-1 and TRBJ2-5; D is unclear. The V end was cut by 0 bases, the J end by 2 bases, with 8 bases between. The germline CDR1 and CDR2 sequences are SGHRS and YFSETQ. The CDR3 has 14 amino acids. The CDR3 DNA follows: TGCGCCAGCAGCTTGGCTCCTCTGCAAGAGACCCAGTACTTC. Protein: CASSLAPLQETQYF.

The J gene is TRBJ1-1, the V gene TRBV5-6; D uncertain. V was clipped by 3 bases and J by 4 bases, with 7 bases between them. Germline values: CDR1 SGHDT, CDR2 YYEEEE. CDR3 length: 12 residues. For the CDR3, the DNA is TGTGCCAGCAGCTGGGGTGGCACTGAAGCTTTCTTT. Protein: CASSWGGTEAFF.

V usage is TRBV7-9 and J usage is TRBJ2-7, with TRBD1 matching 10 bases. CDR1 and CDR2 (germline): SEHNR, FQNEAQ (reference sequence). Unmatched junction bases numbered 4, after V lost 5 bases and J lost 0 bases. The length of the CDR3 is 15 residues. CDR3 nucleotides: TGTGCCAGCAGCCGCGGGACAGGGGTCTCCTACGAGCAGTACTTC. It translates to CASSRGTGVSYEQYF.